This TCR beta chain emerged from a study of T-cell memory formation after mild COVID-19. Study-wide context: Clustering of TCRs was largely donor specific. Study-level findings and limits: Pre-infection memory already had some responding clones, implying cross-reactive memory joined. Contracting CD4+ clones lay largely in CM and EM, with CD8+ ones residing in EMRA. Clones that shrank (day 15 to 85) were balanced CD4/CD8, whereas later expanders leaned CD4+.

TCRdb processed the 5' RACE reads anew with MiXCR; each CDR3 protein has one entry. The data hold 98,000 or so distinct CDR3 sequences, with over 15% observed a single time. As regards this clonotype: Its cognate antigen is unknown.

Trimming left V 4 bases short and J 3 bases short, with 15 bases between. The CDR3 is 15 residues long. Germline assignment: CDR1 SGHRS and CDR2 YFSETQ. This receptor was taken from a man in his late teens or twenties who had mild COVID-19 (a few samples of this study predate the infection). Cell type and time point are not known. The chain recombines TRBV5-1 with TRBJ2-3; weak D call: TRBD2 (7 bases). Material: PBMCs or a T cell subset sorted from them (not recorded which). CDR3 nucleotide sequence: TGCGCCAGCAGCCGGAGGGGGGGCCCGACAGATACGCAGTATTTT. This codes for CASSRRGGPTDTQYF.